Each of the 9 T cell receptor beta chains below was sequenced from the same sample in a study of blood T cell repertoires in COVID-19. Here immunoSEQ multiplex PCR was the method, and the copy in TCRdb shows in-frame clones only, minus some. Of about 310,000 clones listed, about nine tenths are singletons. The sample was PBMCs or T cells enriched from blood (not recorded which). The source is a woman aged 40 to 50 who had recovered from COVID-19.

The gene calls are TRBV28 and TRBJ2-1, with D possibly TRBD2 on 7 matching bases. V lost 5 bases and J lost 2, with 10 bases in between. The CDR3 sequence is 14 residues long. Germline values: CDR1 MDHEN, CDR2 SYDVKM. In DNA form, the CDR3 reads TGTGCCAGCAGTGGGGGGGGCACCTACAATGAGCAGTTCTTC. Amino acid sequence: CASSGGGTYNEQFF.

The V and J genes are TRBV11-2 and TRBJ2-1; TRBD2 matches 13 bases. This CDR3 region has 16 residues. The junction had 12 bases not matched to a gene; V was cut back by 6 bases and J by 10 bases. Germline CDR1 reads SGHAT; CDR2 reads FQNNGV. The CDR3 reads CASSRLTSGGAPEQFF. The CDR3, as DNA: TGTGCCAGCAGTCGACTAACTAGCGGGGGGGCCCCGGAGCAGTTCTTC.

Only one count was recorded for this clone. This chain joins TRBV19 and TRBJ2-4, with D maybe TRBD2 (6 bases). Trimming removed 4 bases from V and 0 bases from J, with 13 bases in between. The CDR3 is 16 amino acids. CDR1 is LNHDA and CDR2 is SQIVND in the germline V gene (reference sequence). In nucleotides, the CDR3 is TGTGCCAGTAGTACGGAGGGATATTTAGCCAAAAACATTCAGTACTTC. Residues: CASSTEGYLAKNIQYF.

This sequence joins TRBV15 and TRBJ1-6; 8 nucleotides match TRBD1. After removal of 0 bases from V and 10 bases from J, the junction contained 5 bases not matched to a gene. This CDR3 is built from 15 residues. Per the germline V gene, CDR1 is LNHNV and CDR2 is YYDKDF (reference sequence). The DNA of the CDR3 is TGTGCCACCAGCAGAGACCGGACAGGGAGGTCACCCCTCCACTTT. The encoded protein is CATSRDRTGRSPLHF.

This chain joins TRBV19 and TRBJ2-7, with TRBD2 identical over 12 bases. With V trimmed by 4 bases and J by 4 bases, 5 bases remained unmatched. CDR3 length: 15 amino acids. The germline CDR1 and CDR2 sequences are LNHDA and SQIVND (reference sequence). CDR3 nucleotides: TGTGCCAGTAGTAAGACTAGCGGGGGACATTACGAGCAGTACTTC. Encoded protein: CASSKTSGGHYEQYF. Filled out from reference TRBV19 and TRBJ2-7, the complete variable domain reads DGGITQSPKYLFRKEGQNVTLSCEQNLNHDAMYWYRQDPGQGLRLIYYSQIVNDFQKGDIAEGYSVSREKKESFPLTVTSAQKNPTAFYLCASSKTSGGHYEQYFGPGTRLTVT.

The chain has TRBV10-3 and TRBJ1-2; 8 positions agree with TRBD1. The ends lost 6 bases at V and 3 bases at J; junction bases unmatched: 6. The CDR3 is 14 amino acids. Germline V gene lookup returns CDR1 ENHRY and CDR2 SYGVKD. The DNA for the CDR3 is TGTGCCATCAGCGCTCAGGGGGCTGACTATGGCTACACCTTC. The encoded protein is CAISAQGADYGYTF.

The CDR3 bases are TGTGCCAGCAGCCCCGCGGGACTAGCAAGCTACGAGCAGTACTTC. This gives the protein CASSPAGLASYEQYF. This chain connects TRBV13 to TRBJ2-7; 9 bases are a match to TRBD2. Unmatched junction bases numbered 8, after V lost 5 bases and J lost 3 bases. CDR3 length equals 15 residues. Germline CDR1 PRHDT, CDR2 FYEKMQ (reference sequence).

The rearrangement uses TRBV11-3 and TRBJ2-3; the match to TRBD1 covers 9 bases. The J segment lost 6 bases and the V segment lost 8 bases, leaving 6 bases of the junction unmatched. The CDR3 is 13 residues long. Germline loops: CDR1 SGHNT, CDR2 YENEEA. CDR3 DNA: TGTGCCAGCGTACAGGGGGCAAGGGATACGCAGTATTTT. Its translation is CASVQGARDTQYF.

CDR3 DNA: TGTGCCAGCAGCCAACTAGCGGGACAGGTCGGCAATCAGCCCCAGCATTTT. As protein: CASSQLAGQVGNQPQHF. The chain employs TRBV3-1 (or the pseudogene TRBV3-2) and TRBJ1-5; 8 positions agree with TRBD1. This CDR3 is built from 17 residues. V lost 2 bases to trimming and J lost 2 bases; unmatched junction nucleotides: 8. The V gene's germline CDR1 is LGHDT and CDR2 YNNKEL (reference sequence).